This record looks at one T cell receptor (beta chain) sequence and its context. Its matching antigen is unknown. This sample was taken from a study of CD8 T cells in ankylosing spondylitis. Study-wide findings and caveats: One TCR beta motif, made up of under ten highly homologous variants, appeared characteristic of ankylosing spondylitis blood.

Trimming cost V 7 bases and J 5 bases, with 15 bases left between them. The CDR3 has 14 residues. TCRdb re-called the 5' RACE reads through MiXCR, storing one row per CDR3 protein. Found here are hundreds of thousands of distinct CDR3 sequences, 25% to 30% of them singletons; the top ten hold 0.75% to 0.9%. The specimen sequenced was blood, either unsorted or a sorted T cell fraction (not recorded which). The chain links TRBV12-3 or TRBV12-4 to TRBJ2-1, with a weak D call TRBD1 (5 bases). This receptor was taken from a male donor with ankylosing spondylitis. This chain's CDR3 is CASTLDRNNNEQFF. The CDR3 bases are TGTGCCAGCACTCTTGACAGAAATAACAATGAGCAGTTCTTC.